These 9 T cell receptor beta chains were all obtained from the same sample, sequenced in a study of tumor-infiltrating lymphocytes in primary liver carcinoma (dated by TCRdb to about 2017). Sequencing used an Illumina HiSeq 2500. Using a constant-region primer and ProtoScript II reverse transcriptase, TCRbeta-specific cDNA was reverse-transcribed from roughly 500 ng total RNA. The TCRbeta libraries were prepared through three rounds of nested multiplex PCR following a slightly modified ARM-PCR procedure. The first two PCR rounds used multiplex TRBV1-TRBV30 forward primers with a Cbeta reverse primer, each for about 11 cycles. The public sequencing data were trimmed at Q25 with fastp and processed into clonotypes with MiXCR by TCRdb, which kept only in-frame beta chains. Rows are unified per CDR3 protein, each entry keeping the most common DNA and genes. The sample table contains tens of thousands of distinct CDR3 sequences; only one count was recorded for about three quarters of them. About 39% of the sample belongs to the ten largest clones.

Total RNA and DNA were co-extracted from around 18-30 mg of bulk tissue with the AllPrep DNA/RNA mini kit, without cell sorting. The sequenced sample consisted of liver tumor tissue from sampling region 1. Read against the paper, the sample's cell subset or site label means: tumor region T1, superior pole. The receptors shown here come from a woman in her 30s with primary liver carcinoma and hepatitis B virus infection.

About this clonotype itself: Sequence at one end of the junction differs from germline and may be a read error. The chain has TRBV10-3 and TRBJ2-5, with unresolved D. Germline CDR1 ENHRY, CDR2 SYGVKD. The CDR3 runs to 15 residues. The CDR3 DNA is TGTGTCATCATTGAGTCGGCTACCAGACAAGATACCCAGTACTTC. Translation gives CVIIESATRQDTQYF.

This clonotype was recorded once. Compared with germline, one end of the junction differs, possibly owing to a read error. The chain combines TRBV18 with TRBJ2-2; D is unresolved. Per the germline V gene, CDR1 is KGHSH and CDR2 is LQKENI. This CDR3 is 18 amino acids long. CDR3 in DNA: TGTGCCAGCTCACCACCGGTGCTAGTCGCAACGAATACCGTGGAGCTGTTTTTT. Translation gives CASSPPVLVATNTVELFF. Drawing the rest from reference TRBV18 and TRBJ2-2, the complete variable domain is NAGVMQNPRHLVRRRGQEARLRCSPMKGHSHVYWYRQLPEEGLKFMVYLQKENIIDESGMPKERFSAEFPKEGPSILRIQQVVRGDSAAYFCASSPPVLVATNTVELFFGEGSRLTVL.

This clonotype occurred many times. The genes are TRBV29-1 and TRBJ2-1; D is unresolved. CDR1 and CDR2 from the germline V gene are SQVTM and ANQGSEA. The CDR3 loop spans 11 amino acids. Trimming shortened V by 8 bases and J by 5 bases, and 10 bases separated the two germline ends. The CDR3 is CSPRLDNEQFF. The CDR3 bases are TGCAGCCCCCGGCTAGACAATGAGCAGTTCTTC.

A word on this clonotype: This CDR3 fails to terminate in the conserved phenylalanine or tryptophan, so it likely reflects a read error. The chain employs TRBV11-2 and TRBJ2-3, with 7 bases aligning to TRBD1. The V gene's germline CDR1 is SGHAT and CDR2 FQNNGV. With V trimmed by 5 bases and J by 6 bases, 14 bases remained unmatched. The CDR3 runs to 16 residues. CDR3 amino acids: CASSRTRQGREDTQYL. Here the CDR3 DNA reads TGTGCCAGCAGCCGGACGCGACAGGGAAGGGAGGATACGCAGTATCTT.

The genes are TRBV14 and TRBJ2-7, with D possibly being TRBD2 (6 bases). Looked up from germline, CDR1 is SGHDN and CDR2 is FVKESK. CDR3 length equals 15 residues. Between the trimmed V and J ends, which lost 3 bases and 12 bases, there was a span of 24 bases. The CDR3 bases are TGTGCCAGCAGCCATGCGGCGGGGACTGACTACGAGTGGTACTTC. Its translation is CASSHAAGTDYEWYF.

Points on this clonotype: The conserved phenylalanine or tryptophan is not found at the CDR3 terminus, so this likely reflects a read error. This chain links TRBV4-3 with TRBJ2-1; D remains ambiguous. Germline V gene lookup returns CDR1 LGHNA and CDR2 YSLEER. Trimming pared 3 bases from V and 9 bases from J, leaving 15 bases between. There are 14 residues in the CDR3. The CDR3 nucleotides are TGCGCCAGCAGCCACACCGAGTTGGTCAGTGAGCAGTTCATC. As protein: CASSHTELVSEQFI.

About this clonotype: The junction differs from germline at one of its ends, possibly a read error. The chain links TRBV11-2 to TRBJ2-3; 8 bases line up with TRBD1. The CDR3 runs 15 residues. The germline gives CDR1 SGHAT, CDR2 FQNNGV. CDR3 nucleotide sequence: TGTGCCAGTAGACTCGGGACAGGAGGCACAGATACACAGTATTTT. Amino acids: CASRLGTGGTDTQYF.

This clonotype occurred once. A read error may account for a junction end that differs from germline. The CDR3 nucleotides read TGCGCCAGCAGCCAATATCTACACGAACAGTACTTC. This gives the protein CASSQYLHEQYF. The chain is built from TRBV4-1 and TRBJ2-7; D remains unclear. Germline-derived CDR1 and CDR2 are MGHRA and YSYEKL. The CDR3 length is 12 residues.

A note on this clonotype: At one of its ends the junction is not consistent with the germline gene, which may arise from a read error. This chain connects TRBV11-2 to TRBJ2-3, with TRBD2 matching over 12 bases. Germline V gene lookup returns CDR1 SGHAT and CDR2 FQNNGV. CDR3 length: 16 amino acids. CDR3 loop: CASSAGLAGIVDKQYF. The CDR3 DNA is TGTGCCAGTAGTGCGGGACTAGCGGGTATTGTTGATAAGCAGTATTTT.